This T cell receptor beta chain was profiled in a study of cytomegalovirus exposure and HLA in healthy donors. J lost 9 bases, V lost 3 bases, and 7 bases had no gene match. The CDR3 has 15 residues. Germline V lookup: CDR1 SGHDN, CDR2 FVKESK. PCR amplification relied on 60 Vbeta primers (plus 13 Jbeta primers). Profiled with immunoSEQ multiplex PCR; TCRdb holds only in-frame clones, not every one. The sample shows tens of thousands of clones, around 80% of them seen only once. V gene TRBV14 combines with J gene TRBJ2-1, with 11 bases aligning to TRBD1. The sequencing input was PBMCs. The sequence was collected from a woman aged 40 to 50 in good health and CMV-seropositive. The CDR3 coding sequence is TGTGCCAGCAGCCATTTGGACAGGGGGCGCCTTGAGCAGTTCTTC. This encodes CASSHLDRGRLEQFF.